This passage covers 8 T cell receptor beta chains from one sample sequenced in a study of blood T cell repertoires in COVID-19. Sequencing used immunoSEQ multiplex PCR; TCRdb keeps in-frame clones, though not all of them. The sample carries about 200,000 clones, 65% to 90% recorded once. Sequencing used PBMCs or T cells enriched from blood (not recorded which). These receptors came from a woman aged 40 to 50 with acute COVID-19.

The chain combines TRBV2 with TRBJ2-3; 11 bases match TRBD2. V gave up 6 bases and J gave up 1 base; unmatched junction bases: 3. Per the germline V gene, CDR1 is SNHLY and CDR2 is FYNNEI. The CDR3 contains 15 residues. CDR3 nucleotide sequence: TGTGCCAGCAGACTAGCGGGAGCGGGCACAGATACGCAGTATTTT. Translation gives CASRLAGAGTDTQYF.

The chain recombines TRBV9 with TRBJ2-3; 8 bases are a match to TRBD1. The CDR3 length is 16 residues. The V and J ends lost 2 bases and 2 bases, in that order; junction bases with no gene match: 7. Germline V gives CDR1 SGDLS, CDR2 YYNGEE. The CDR3 DNA follows: TGTGCCAGCAGCGTTCCTGACAGGGGCGCCACAGATACGCAGTATTTT. Protein: CASSVPDRGATDTQYF.

The chain employs TRBV28 and TRBJ1-2; the D gene is possibly TRBD1 (5 bases). V gave up 4 bases and J gave up 3 bases, with 12 bases separating them. Germline values: CDR1 MDHEN, CDR2 SYDVKM. The CDR3 covers 14 residues. The CDR3, as DNA: TGTGCCAGCAGTTCGGGGGATCTATACTATGGCTACACCTTC. This sequence encodes CASSSGDLYYGYTF.

The CDR3 DNA reads as TGCAGCTCCTCTAGCGGGAGTGGCAATGAGCAGTTCTTC. It encodes CSSSSGSGNEQFF. The chain has TRBV29-1 and TRBJ2-1, with 10 bases fitting TRBD2. The junction had 7 bases not matched to a gene; V was cut back by 8 bases and J by 6 bases. Looked up from germline, CDR1 is SQVTM and CDR2 is ANQGSEA. This CDR3 region has 13 residues.

The J gene is TRBJ1-5, the V gene TRBV13; 12 bases fit TRBD1. Trimming took 4 bases from V and 1 from J; bases not matched to a gene: 14. CDR1 is PRHDT and CDR2 is FYEKMQ in the germline V gene (reference sequence). This CDR3 spans 20 amino acids. CDR3 amino acids: CASSSKYRDRGQWSNQPQHF. CDR3 DNA sequence: TGTGCCAGCAGCTCAAAATACCGGGACAGGGGGCAGTGGAGCAATCAGCCCCAGCATTTT.

The CDR3 region has the DNA TGTGCCATCAGTGACCAGCGGGAGGGGACTTACTACGAGCAGTACTTC. This translates into CAISDQREGTYYEQYF. The chain combines TRBV10-3 with TRBJ2-7; 10 bases align to TRBD2. V lost 3 bases and J lost 3; bases outside the gene matches: 8. The germline CDR1 and CDR2 sequences are ENHRY and SYGVKD. This CDR3 is built from 16 residues.

The V and J genes are TRBV10-2 and TRBJ2-4; D perhaps matches TRBD1 (5 bases). Germline CDR1 WSHSY, CDR2 SAAADI. V dropped 3 bases and J dropped 0 bases, with 12 bases sitting between them. This CDR3 region has 16 residues. Here the CDR3 reads CASSDGQGLAKNIQYF. The DNA of the CDR3 is TGCGCCAGCAGTGATGGACAAGGCCTAGCCAAAAACATTCAGTACTTC.

The gene calls are TRBV12-3 or TRBV12-4 and TRBJ1-5; tentatively, D is TRBD1 (6 bases). Trimming pared 6 bases from V and 7 bases from J, leaving 13 bases between. This CDR3 is built from 13 residues. CDR3 sequence (DNA): TGTGCCAGCAGCCCACAGGGTCGACAGCCCCAGCATTTT. Its translation is CASSPQGRQPQHF.